This TCR beta chain originates from a study of OX40 agonist ivuxolimab in advanced cancers. Study-wide results and caveats: Expanded clones tended on average to be more numerous among CD8+ T cells than CD4+. At 0.1 to 3.0 mg/kg and by week 6, clonal expansion occurred in CD4+ and CD8+ blood T cells. Normalized T-cell clonal expansion was also low in some nonresponders.

This clone was observed once. What it binds is unknown. Profiled with immunoSEQ multiplex PCR; TCRdb holds only in-frame clones, not every one. The table lists some 51,000 clones, around 90% of them singletons. The sequenced sample was CD4+ or CD8+ T cells sorted from blood, obtained in a trial of the OX40 agonist ivuxolimab. This sequence was found in an adult with an advanced solid tumor such as melanoma, head and neck, liver or kidney cancer.

This CDR3 reads CASSHFSGSYEQYF. As DNA, the CDR3 is TGCGCCAGCAGTCATTTTTCAGGGAGTTACGAGCAGTACTTC. This chain connects TRBV4-3 to TRBJ2-7; the D gene could be TRBD1 or TRBD2 (5 bases each). CDR1 is LGHNA and CDR2 is YSLEER in the germline V gene. V dropped 6 bases and J dropped 4 bases, with 16 bases sitting between them. This CDR3 contains 14 residues.